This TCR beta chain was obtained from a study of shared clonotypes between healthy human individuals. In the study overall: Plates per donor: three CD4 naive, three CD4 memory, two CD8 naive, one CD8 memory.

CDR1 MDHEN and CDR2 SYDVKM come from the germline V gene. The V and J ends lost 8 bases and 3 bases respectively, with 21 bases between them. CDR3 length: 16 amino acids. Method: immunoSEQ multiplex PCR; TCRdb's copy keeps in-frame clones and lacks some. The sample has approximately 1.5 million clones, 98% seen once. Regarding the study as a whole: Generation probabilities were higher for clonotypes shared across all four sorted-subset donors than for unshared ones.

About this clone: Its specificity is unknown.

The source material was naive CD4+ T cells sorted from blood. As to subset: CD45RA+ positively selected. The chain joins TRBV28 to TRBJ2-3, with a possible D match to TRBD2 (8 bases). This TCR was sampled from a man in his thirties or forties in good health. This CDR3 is CASPPRGREVTDTQYF. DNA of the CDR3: TGTGCCAGCCCTCCAAGGGGGCGGGAGGTAACAGATACGCAGTATTTT.